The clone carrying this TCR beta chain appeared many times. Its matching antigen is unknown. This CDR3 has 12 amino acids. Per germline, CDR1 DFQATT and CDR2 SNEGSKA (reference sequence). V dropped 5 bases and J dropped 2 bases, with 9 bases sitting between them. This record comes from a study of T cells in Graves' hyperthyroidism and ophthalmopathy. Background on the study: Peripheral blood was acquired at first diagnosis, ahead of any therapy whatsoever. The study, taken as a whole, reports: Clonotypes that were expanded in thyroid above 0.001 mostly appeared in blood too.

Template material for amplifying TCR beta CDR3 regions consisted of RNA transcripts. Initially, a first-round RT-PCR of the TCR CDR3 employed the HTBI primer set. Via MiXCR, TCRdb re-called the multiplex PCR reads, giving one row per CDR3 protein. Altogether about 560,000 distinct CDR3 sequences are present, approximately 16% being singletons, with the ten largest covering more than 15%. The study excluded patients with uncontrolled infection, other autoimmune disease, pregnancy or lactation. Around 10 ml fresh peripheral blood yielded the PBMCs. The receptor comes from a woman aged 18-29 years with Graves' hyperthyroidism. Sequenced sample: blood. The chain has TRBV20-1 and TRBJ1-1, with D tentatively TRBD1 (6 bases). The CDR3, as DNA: TGCAGTGCTCGGACAGCAAACACTGAAGCTTTCTTT. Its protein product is CSARTANTEAFF.